This T cell receptor beta chain was retrieved from a study of shared clonotypes between healthy human individuals. Study in general: Three plates each covered CD4 naive and memory; CD8 naive two, CD8 memory one. Study findings and constraints: A handful of donors had roughly 5% of their naive CD4 clonotypes in common.

In its sample, this clone was seen once. Its target is unknown. V dropped 6 bases and J dropped 2 bases, with 12 bases sitting between them. Germline CDR1 is MGHDK and CDR2 is SYGVNS. This CDR3 is 14 amino acids long. On sorted subsets, replicate PCRs used about 200 ng DNA, or about 30,000 T cell genomes. Using immunoSEQ multiplex PCR, the repertoire was profiled, and TCRdb retains in-frame clones only, with some absent. The repertoire has some 1.5 million clones, 95% to 99% of them found once; the top ten carry around 0.45%. The source is a man younger than 45 in good health. The chain recombines TRBV25-1 with TRBJ2-3; D is uncertain. The source material was naive CD4+ T cells sorted from blood. The subset: CD45RA+ positively selected. The CDR3 loop reads CASSPPLYTDTQYF. DNA of the CDR3: TGTGCCAGCAGCCCACCACTTTACACAGATACGCAGTATTTT. Supplemented by reference TRBV25-1 and TRBJ2-3, the full variable domain reads EADIYQTPRYLVIGTGKKITLECSQTMGHDKMYWYQQDPGMELHLIHYSYGVNSTEKGDLSSESTVSRIRTEHFPLTLESARPSHTSQYLCASSPPLYTDTQYFGPGTRLTVL.